Each of the 20 T cell receptor beta chains below was sequenced from the same sample in a study of beta chain features in type 1 diabetes. Regarding the study as a whole: TCRB CDR3 length was moderately but significantly reduced in all four CD4+ subsets of Type 1 diabetes patients.

cDNA synthesis used the whole RNA isolate, giving expressed TCRB sequences. Profiled with immunoSEQ multiplex PCR; TCRdb holds only in-frame clones, not every one. Among more than 550,000 clones listed, about 14% were seen once. Their target antigens are unknown. The source material was naive CD4+ T cells from blood. Receptor source: a man younger than 35 with type 1 diabetes.

V and J are TRBV30 and TRBJ2-1, with a possible D match to TRBD1 (5 bases). Germline V CDR1 and CDR2: GTSNPN, SVGIG (reference sequence). The CDR3 runs to 11 residues. Trimming shortened V by 3 bases and J by 9 bases, and 9 bases separated the two germline ends. CDR3 protein: CAWSLQGEQFF. CDR3 coding DNA: TGTGCCTGGAGCCTTCAGGGTGAGCAGTTCTTC.

This chain uses TRBV18 with TRBJ1-1; 7 nucleotides agree with TRBD1. Germline lookup yields CDR1 KGHSH and CDR2 LQKENI. Losses at the gene ends were 4 bases for V and 5 bases for J; bases not matched to a gene: 10. This CDR3 comprises 15 residues. Here the CDR3 reads CASSQTTGSGTEAFF. In nucleotides, the CDR3 is TGTGCCAGCTCACAGACGACAGGGTCGGGGACTGAAGCTTTCTTT.

The V gene is TRBV6-5, the J gene TRBJ1-2; no clear D gene. V was shortened by 0 bases and J by 7 bases, with 15 bases between the two germline ends. From germline, CDR1 is MNHEY and CDR2 SVGAGI. This CDR3 region has 15 residues. CDR3 in DNA: TGTGCCAGCAGTTACTCCACTGGGAGAGTGAGTGGCTACACCTTC. It specifies CASSYSTGRVSGYTF.

This clone was counted a few times. The V gene is TRBV5-1, the J gene TRBJ2-2; 8 nucleotides agree with TRBD1. V dropped 4 bases and J dropped 3; count of bases not matched to a gene: 2. The germline CDR1 and CDR2 sequences are SGHRS and YFSETQ. The CDR3 has 14 residues. CDR3 protein: CASSATGDTGELFF. The CDR3 region has the DNA TGCGCCAGCAGCGCGACAGGGGACACCGGGGAGCTGTTTTTT.

The J gene is TRBJ1-2, the V gene TRBV27; 8 bases fit TRBD1. The V segment lost 5 bases and the J segment 2 bases; nucleotides outside the gene matches: 4. Germline CDR1 and CDR2: MNHEY and SMNVEV (reference sequence). The CDR3 consists of 14 residues. The CDR3 sequence: CASSATGANYGYTF. In DNA form, the CDR3 reads TGTGCCAGCAGTGCGACAGGGGCCAACTATGGCTACACCTTC.

The J gene is TRBJ1-4, the V gene TRBV30; D is uncertain. Trimming removed 8 bases at V and 2 bases at J, with 12 bases between. CDR1 GTSNPN and CDR2 SVGIG come from the germline V gene (reference sequence). The CDR3 runs to 13 residues. CDR3 sequence (DNA): TGTGCCAGGCAGGAGGGTACTAATGAAAAACTGTTTTTT. As protein: CARQEGTNEKLFF.

The V gene is TRBV5-1, the J gene TRBJ2-5; 8 positions match TRBD1. Per the germline V gene, CDR1 is SGHRS and CDR2 is YFSETQ. This CDR3 is 15 amino acids long. Trimming at V came to 0 bases and at J to 4 bases, leaving 5 bases not matched to a gene. CDR3 sequence: CASSLAQGAGETQYF. Written as DNA, the CDR3 is TGCGCCAGCAGCTTGGCTCAGGGGGCAGGAGAGACCCAGTACTTC.

The chain is built from TRBV29-1 and TRBJ2-7; D possibly corresponds to TRBD2 (6 bases). Germline V gives CDR1 SQVTM, CDR2 ANQGSEA. The CDR3 extends over 13 amino acids. With 4 bases removed from V and 7 bases from J, the gap between germline ends came to 17 bases. DNA of the CDR3: TGCAGCGTTGTCGGGGTATTCGGAGGGGAGCAGTACTTC. It yields the protein CSVVGVFGGEQYF.

This clone was observed a few times. The J gene is TRBJ2-1, the V gene TRBV9; D is possibly TRBD2 (6 bases). Germline V lookup: CDR1 SGDLS, CDR2 YYNGEE. The CDR3 totals 13 residues. Trimming pared 0 bases from V and 9 bases from J, leaving 10 bases between. CDR3 nucleotide sequence: TGTGCCAGCAGCGTAGCCTCCGGGAGTGAGCAGTTCTTC. Amino acids: CASSVASGSEQFF.

The chain joins TRBV7-9 to TRBJ2-1, with TRBD2 matching over 9 bases. Germline CDR1 and CDR2: SEHNR and FQNEAQ (reference sequence). V gave up 5 bases and J gave up 4 bases; unmatched junction bases: 9. The CDR3 totals 16 residues. The CDR3, as DNA: TGTGCCAGCAGCCTCCGGGGAGCGGGGGGATACAATGAGCAGTTCTTC. Its translation is CASSLRGAGGYNEQFF.

This clone showed up just a few times. The gene calls are TRBV2 and TRBJ2-7; the match to TRBD1 covers 7 bases. CDR1 is SNHLY, CDR2 FYNNEI, per germline. This CDR3 is 14 amino acids long. V lost 6 bases and J lost 1; bases outside the gene matches: 6. The CDR3: CASRPGQISYEQYF. Here the CDR3 DNA reads TGTGCCAGCAGACCGGGACAGATTTCCTACGAGCAGTACTTC.

This clone was detected a few times. This rearrangement joins TRBV19 to TRBJ1-5, with 7 bases aligning to TRBD1. The CDR3 is made up of 14 amino acids. The germline V gene has CDR1 LNHDA and CDR2 SQIVND (reference sequence). Trimming cost V 7 bases and J 3 bases; bases outside gene matches: 6. The DNA of the CDR3 is TGTGCCAGTACCCAGGGACAGATCAATCAGCCCCAGCATTTT. This gives the protein CASTQGQINQPQHF.

V is TRBV19 and J is TRBJ2-7, with D hard to call. The V end was cut by 1 base, the J end by 2 bases, with 9 bases between. Germline lookup yields CDR1 LNHDA and CDR2 SQIVND (reference sequence). This CDR3 has 14 amino acids. The chain's CDR3 is CASSIGSGTYEQYF. The CDR3 nucleotides read TGTGCCAGTAGTATAGGGTCTGGCACCTACGAGCAGTACTTC.

This clone was counted a few times. The chain recombines TRBV6-5 with TRBJ2-7; 7 nucleotides align to TRBD1. Germline assignment: CDR1 MNHEY and CDR2 SVGAGI. V gave up 2 bases and J gave up 4 bases; unmatched junction bases: 5. The CDR3 consists of 14 residues. In nucleotides, the CDR3 is TGTGCCAGCAGTTACCACAGGGGCCTATACGAGCAGTACTTC. Protein product: CASSYHRGLYEQYF.

V is TRBV9 and J is TRBJ2-7; TRBD1 matches at 7 bases. Germline CDR1 and CDR2: SGDLS and YYNGEE. V lost 0 bases and J lost 2; bases outside the gene matches: 5. CDR3 length equals 15 residues. The CDR3 nucleotides are TGTGCCAGCAGCGTAGGAGAAGACAGGGCCTACGAGCAGTACTTC. Its translation is CASSVGEDRAYEQYF.

The V gene is TRBV9, the J gene TRBJ1-1, with D possibly being TRBD1 (6 bases). The CDR3 consists of 14 residues. Trimming took 4 bases from V and 5 from J, leaving 15 bases between them. Germline V lookup: CDR1 SGDLS, CDR2 YYNGEE. CDR3 residues: CASSTTTGLTEAFF. DNA for the CDR3: TGTGCCAGCAGCACGACTACAGGGCTAACTGAAGCTTTCTTT.

The sample holds a few counts of this clone. The gene calls are TRBV6-6 and TRBJ2-5; 7 nucleotides align to TRBD1. Germline CDR1 MNHNY, CDR2 SVGAGI (reference sequence). The V segment lost 5 bases and the J segment 2 bases; nucleotides outside the gene matches: 5. CDR3 length: 14 residues. This CDR3 is CASSLDRDQETQYF. In nucleotides, the CDR3 is TGTGCCAGCAGTCTAGACAGGGATCAAGAGACCCAGTACTTC.

There are a few counts of this clone. The CDR3 spells CASSEGASTDTQYF. The CDR3 DNA sequence: TGTGCCAGCAGCGAGGGGGCCAGCACAGATACGCAGTATTTT. The chain has TRBV9 and TRBJ2-3; 7 nucleotides line up with TRBD1. CDR1 is SGDLS and CDR2 is YYNGEE in the germline V gene. V was pared by 3 bases and J by 0 bases, with 1 base of the junction left unmatched. The CDR3 spans 14 residues.

This clone was counted a few times. CDR3 nucleotide sequence: TGCGCCAGCAGCTTGGTGACTACAGATACGCAGTATTTT. Its translation: CASSLVTTDTQYF. The chain combines TRBV5-1 with TRBJ2-3; unclear D gene. This CDR3 comprises 13 residues. Trimming removed 0 bases from V and 3 bases from J, with 5 bases in between. Looked up from germline, CDR1 is SGHRS and CDR2 is YFSETQ.

This rearrangement joins TRBV12-5 to TRBJ2-1, with D possibly TRBD1 on 6 matching bases. Germline V CDR1 and CDR2: LGHNT, FRNRAP. V gave up 6 bases and J gave up 0 bases, with 9 bases separating them. The CDR3 sequence is 14 residues long. The CDR3 nucleotides are TGTGCTAGTGGCCAGGGGAGCTCCTACAATGAGCAGTTCTTC. As protein: CASGQGSSYNEQFF.